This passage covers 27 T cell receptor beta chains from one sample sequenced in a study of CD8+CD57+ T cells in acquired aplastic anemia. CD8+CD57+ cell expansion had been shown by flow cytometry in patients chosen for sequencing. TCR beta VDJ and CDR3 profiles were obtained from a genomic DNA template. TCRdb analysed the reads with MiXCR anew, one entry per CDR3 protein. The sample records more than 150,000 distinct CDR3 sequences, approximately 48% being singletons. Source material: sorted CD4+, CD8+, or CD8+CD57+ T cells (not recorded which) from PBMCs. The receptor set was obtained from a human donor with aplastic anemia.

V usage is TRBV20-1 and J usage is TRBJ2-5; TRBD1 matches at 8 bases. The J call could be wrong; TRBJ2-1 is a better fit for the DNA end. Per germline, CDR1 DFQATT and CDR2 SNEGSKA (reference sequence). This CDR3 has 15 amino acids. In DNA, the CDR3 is TGCAGTGCCGGCCTCTGGACAGGGTCCTACAATGAGCAGTTCTTC. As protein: CSAGLWTGSYNEQFF.

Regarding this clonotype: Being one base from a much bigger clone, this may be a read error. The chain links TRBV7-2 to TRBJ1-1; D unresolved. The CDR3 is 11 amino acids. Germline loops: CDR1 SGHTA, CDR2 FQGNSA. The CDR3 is CASGQNTEAVF. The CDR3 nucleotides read TGTGCCAGCGGCCAGAACACTGAAGCTGTCTTT.

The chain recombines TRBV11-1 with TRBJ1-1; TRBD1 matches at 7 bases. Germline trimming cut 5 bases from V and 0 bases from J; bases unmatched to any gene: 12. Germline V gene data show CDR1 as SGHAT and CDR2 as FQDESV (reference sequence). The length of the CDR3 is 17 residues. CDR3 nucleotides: TGTGCCAGCAGCGCCCATACAGGGGATATTATGAACACTGAAGCTTTCTTT. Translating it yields CASSAHTGDIMNTEAFF.

DNA for the CDR3: TGCGCCAGCAGCCAAGATTCCGCGACAGGCACCACCGGGGAGCTGTTTTTT. This encodes CASSQDSATGTTGELFF. This chain connects TRBV4-3 to TRBJ2-2; tentatively, D is TRBD1 (6 bases). Trimming cost V 0 bases and J 4 bases, with 15 bases left between them. The CDR3 spans 17 residues. Germline V gene lookup returns CDR1 LGHNA and CDR2 YSLEER.

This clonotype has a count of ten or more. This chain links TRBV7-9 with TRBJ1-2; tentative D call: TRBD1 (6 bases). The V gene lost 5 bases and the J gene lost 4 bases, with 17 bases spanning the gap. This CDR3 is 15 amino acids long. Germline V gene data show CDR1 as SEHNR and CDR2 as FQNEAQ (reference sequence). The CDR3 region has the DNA TGTGCCAGCAGCCCCCAAGGCGGGGGCGGCTATGGCTACACCTTC. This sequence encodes CASSPQGGGGYGYTF.

CDR3 DNA sequence: TGTGCCACCAAGGGGCCAGGGGCGTTAGCCGGGGAGCTGTTTTTT. This encodes CATKGPGALAGELFF. The chain has TRBV10-3 and TRBJ2-2, with D maybe TRBD1 (6 bases). The CDR3 covers 15 residues. Looked up from germline, CDR1 is ENHRY and CDR2 is SYGVKD. Between the trimmed V and J ends, which lost 10 bases and 6 bases, there was a span of 21 bases.

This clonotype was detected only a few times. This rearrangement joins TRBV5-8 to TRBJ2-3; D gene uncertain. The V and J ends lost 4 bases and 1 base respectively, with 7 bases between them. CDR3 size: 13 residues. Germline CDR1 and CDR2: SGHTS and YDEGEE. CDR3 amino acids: CASSPGRTDTQYF. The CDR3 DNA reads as TGTGCCAGCAGCCCGGGCCGCACAGATACGCAGTATTTT.

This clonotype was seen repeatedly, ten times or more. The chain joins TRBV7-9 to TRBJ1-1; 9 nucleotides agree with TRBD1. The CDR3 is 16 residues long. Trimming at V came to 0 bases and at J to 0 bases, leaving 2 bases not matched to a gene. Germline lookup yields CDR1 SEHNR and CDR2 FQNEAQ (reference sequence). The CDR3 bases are TGTGCCAGCAGCTTAGCCCGACAGGGGGTGAACACTGAAGCTTTCTTT. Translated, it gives CASSLARQGVNTEAFF.

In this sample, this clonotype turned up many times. DNA of the CDR3: TGCAGTGCAACGGGACTAGCGGGACCTGCGTACAATGAGCAGTTCTTC. Translation gives CSATGLAGPAYNEQFF. The chain combines TRBV20-1 with TRBJ2-1; 13 positions match TRBD2. V gave up 6 bases and J gave up 4 bases; unmatched junction bases: 9. In germline, CDR1 is DFQATT, CDR2 SNEGSKA (reference sequence). CDR3 length: 16 residues.

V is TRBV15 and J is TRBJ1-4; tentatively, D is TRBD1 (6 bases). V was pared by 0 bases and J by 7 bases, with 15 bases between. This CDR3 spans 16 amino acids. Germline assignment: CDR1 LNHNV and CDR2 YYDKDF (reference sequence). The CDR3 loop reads CATSREGQRSSEKLFF. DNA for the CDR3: TGTGCCACCAGCAGAGAAGGACAGCGTAGTTCTGAAAAACTGTTTTTT.

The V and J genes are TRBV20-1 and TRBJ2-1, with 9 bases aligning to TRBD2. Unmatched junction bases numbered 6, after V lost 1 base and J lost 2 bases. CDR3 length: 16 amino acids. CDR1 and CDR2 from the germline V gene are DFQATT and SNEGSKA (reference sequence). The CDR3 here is CSARGLSGGAYNEQFF. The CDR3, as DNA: TGCAGTGCTAGAGGGCTTAGCGGGGGAGCCTACAATGAGCAGTTCTTC.

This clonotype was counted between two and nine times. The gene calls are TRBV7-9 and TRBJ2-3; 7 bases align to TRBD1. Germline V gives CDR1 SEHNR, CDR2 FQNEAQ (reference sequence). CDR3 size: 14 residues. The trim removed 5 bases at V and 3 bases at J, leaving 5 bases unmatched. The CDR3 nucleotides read TGTGCCAGCAGCGATCCAGGGGGAACAGATACGCAGTATTTT. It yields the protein CASSDPGGTDTQYF.

The CDR3 is CSVEGGRGTYEQYF. As DNA, the CDR3 is TGCAGCGTTGAGGGCGGGAGGGGAACCTACGAGCAGTACTTC. The gene calls are TRBV29-1 and TRBJ2-7; 9 bases agree with TRBD2. The CDR3 is made up of 14 amino acids. Germline V gives CDR1 SQVTM, CDR2 ANQGSEA. V gave up 3 bases and J gave up 2 bases; unmatched junction bases: 5.

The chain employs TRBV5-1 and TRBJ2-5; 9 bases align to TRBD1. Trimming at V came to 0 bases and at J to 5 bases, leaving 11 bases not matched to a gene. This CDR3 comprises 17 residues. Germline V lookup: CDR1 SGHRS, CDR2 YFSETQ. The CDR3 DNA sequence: TGCGCCAGCAGCTTGGGACGGGGACAGGGTAGAGCCGAGACCCAGTACTTC. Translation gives CASSLGRGQGRAETQYF.

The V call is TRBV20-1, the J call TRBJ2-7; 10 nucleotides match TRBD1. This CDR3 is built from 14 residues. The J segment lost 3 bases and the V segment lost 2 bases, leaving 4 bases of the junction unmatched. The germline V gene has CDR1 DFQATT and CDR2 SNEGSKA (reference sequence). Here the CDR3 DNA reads TGCAGTGCTAGACCGGGACAGGGGATCTACGAGCAGTACTTC. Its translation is CSARPGQGIYEQYF.

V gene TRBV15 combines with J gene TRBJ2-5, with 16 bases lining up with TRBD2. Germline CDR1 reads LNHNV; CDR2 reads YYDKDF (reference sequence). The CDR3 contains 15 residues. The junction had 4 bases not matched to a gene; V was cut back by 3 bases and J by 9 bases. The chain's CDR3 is CATSRTGTSGGAQYF. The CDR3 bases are TGTGCCACCAGCAGGACCGGGACTAGCGGGGGGGCCCAGTACTTC.

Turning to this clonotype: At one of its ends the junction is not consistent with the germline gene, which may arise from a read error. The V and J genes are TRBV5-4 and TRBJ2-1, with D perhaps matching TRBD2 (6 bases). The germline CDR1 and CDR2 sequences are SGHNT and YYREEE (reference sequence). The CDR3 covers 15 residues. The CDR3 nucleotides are TGTGCCAGCAGCTTGGTTGCGGGGTCGATTTTCGAGCGGTTCTTC. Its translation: CASSLVAGSIFERFF.

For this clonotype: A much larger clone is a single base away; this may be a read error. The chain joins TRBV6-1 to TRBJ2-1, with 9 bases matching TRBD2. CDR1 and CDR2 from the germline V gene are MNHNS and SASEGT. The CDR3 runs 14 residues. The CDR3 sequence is CASSRAGGYNGQFF. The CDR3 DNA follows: TGTGCCAGCAGCAGGGCGGGAGGGTACAATGGGCAGTTCTTC.

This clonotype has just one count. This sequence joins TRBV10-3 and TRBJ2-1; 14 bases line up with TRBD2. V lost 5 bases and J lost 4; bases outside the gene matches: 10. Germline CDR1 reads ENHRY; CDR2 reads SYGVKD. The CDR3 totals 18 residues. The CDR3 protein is CAISRLGTSGGRYNEQFF. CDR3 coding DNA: TGTGCCATCAGTCGCCTCGGGACTAGCGGGGGCCGGTACAATGAGCAGTTCTTC.

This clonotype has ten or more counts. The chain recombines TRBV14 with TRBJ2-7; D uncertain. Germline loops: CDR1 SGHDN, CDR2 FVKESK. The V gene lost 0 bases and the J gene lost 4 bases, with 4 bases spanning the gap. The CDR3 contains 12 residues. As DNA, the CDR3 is TGTGCCAGCAGCCAAGATCGGTACGAGCAGTACTTC. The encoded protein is CASSQDRYEQYF.

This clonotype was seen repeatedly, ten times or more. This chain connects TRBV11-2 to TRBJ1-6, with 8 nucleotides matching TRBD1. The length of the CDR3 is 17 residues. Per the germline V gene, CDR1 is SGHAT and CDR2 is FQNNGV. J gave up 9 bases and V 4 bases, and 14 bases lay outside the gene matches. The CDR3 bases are TGTGCCAGCAGCTACGGGTGGGTAGGGACAGGAGTTTCACCCCTCCACTTT. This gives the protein CASSYGWVGTGVSPLHF.

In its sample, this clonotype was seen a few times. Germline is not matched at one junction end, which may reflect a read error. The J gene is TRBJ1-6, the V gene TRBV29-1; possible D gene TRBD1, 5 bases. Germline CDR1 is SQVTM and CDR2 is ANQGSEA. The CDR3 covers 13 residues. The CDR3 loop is CSVEEQSGSPLHF. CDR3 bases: TGCAGCGTCGAAGAACAGTCAGGGTCACCCCTCCACTTT.

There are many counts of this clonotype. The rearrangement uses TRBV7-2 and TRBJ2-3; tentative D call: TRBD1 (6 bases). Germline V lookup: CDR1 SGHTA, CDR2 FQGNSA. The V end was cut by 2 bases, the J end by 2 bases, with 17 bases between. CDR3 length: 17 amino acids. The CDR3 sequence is CASSLQRTASYTDTQYF. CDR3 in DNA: TGTGCCAGCAGCTTACAACGGACAGCATCCTACACAGATACGCAGTATTTT.

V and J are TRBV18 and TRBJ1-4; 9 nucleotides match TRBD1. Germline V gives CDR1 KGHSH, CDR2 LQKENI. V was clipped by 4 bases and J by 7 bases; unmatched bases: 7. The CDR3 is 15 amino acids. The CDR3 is CASSRYRGLAEKLFF. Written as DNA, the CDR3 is TGTGCCAGCTCACGATACAGGGGGCTGGCTGAAAAACTGTTTTTT.

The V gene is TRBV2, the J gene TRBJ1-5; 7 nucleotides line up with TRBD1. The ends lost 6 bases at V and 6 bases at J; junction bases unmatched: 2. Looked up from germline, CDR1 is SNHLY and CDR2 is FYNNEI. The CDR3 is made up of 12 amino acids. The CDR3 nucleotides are TGTGCCAGCAGCAGGGGGGGTCAGCCCCAGCATTTT. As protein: CASSRGGQPQHF.

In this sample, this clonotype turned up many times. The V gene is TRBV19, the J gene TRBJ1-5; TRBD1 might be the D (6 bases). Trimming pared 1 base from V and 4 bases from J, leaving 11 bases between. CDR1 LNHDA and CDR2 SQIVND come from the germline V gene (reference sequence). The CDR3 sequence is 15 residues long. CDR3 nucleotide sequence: TGTGCCAGTAGTATAGGCGGGACACGTAATCAGCCCCAGCATTTT. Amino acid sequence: CASSIGGTRNQPQHF. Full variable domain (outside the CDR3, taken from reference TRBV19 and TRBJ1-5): DGGITQSPKYLFRKEGQNVTLSCEQNLNHDAMYWYRQDPGQGLRLIYYSQIVNDFQKGDIAEGYSVSREKKESFPLTVTSAQKNPTAFYLCASSIGGTRNQPQHFGDGTRLSIL.

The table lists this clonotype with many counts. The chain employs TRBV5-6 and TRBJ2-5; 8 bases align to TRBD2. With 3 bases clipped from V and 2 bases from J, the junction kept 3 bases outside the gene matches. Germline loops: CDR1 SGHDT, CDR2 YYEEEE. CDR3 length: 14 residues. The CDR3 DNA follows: TGTGCCAGCAGCTGGGGACTAGAACAAGAGACCCAGTACTTC. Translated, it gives CASSWGLEQETQYF. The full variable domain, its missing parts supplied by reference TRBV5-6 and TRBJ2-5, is DAGVTQSPTHLIKTRGQQVTLRCSPKSGHDTVSWYQQALGQGPQFIFQYYEEEERQRGNFPDRFSGHQFPNYSSELNVNALLLGDSALYLCASSWGLEQETQYFGPGTRLLVL.